This T cell receptor beta chain is drawn from a study of blood T cell repertoires in COVID-19. Study-wide background: Donors in the United States, Italy and Spain gave samples during acute or convalescent COVID-19.

Source study methods: Estimation of nucleated cell counts relied on the amplification of reference gene primers. Clones were read by immunoSEQ multiplex PCR, and TCRdb kept only the in-frame ones, dropping some. That table furnishes V, J and clone size, whereas the DNA furnished D and trimming. The repertoire holds some 200,000 clones, with roughly nine tenths as singletons. This clone was seen only once. Germline CDR1 and CDR2: SQVTM and ANQGSEA. The CDR3 is 15 amino acids. J lost 3 bases, V lost 4 bases, and 7 bases had no gene match. Sequences were obtained from peripheral blood. This TCR was recovered from a man aged 70-80 years with acute or convalescent COVID-19. The chain employs TRBV29-1 and TRBJ2-2; 8 nucleotides line up with TRBD2. CDR3 DNA: TGCAGCGTTGTCGGGGGGACTAGGGACACCGGGGAGCTGTTTTTT. Translated, it gives CSVVGGTRDTGELFF.